The T cell receptor (beta chain) under discussion was sequenced for a study of cytomegalovirus exposure and HLA in healthy donors. Findings and caveats of the study: Previous analysis showed most TCR beta V segments were productive about 87% or about 30% of the time. As was reported, the HLA-A and HLA-B alleles of most subjects were accurately predicted from TCR beta sequences.

PCR used 60 Vbeta primers and 13 Jbeta primers. Assay used: immunoSEQ multiplex PCR; TCRdb lists only in-frame clones, some missing. The table has approximately 220,000 clones, 82% seen once. The ends lost 3 bases at V and 7 bases at J; junction bases unmatched: 10. CDR1 is KGHSH, CDR2 LQKENI, per germline. This CDR3 is 15 amino acids long. Of note for this clone: What it binds is unknown.

This receptor was taken from a man aged 40-50 years in good health and CMV-seropositive. The chain uses TRBV18 and TRBJ2-7; 9 bases match TRBD1. The sample taken for sequencing was PBMCs. The CDR3 DNA sequence: TGTGCCAGCTCACCTACGGGACAGGGCGGAGGGGAGCAGTACTTC. It specifies CASSPTGQGGGEQYF.